The 25 T cell receptor beta chains given below trace back to one sample, sequenced in a study of CD8+ T cells in alopecia areata. As the sequencing template, cDNA was produced by extracting RNA and reverse transcribing it. Assay used: immunoSEQ multiplex PCR; TCRdb lists only in-frame clones, some missing. The record shows around 5,900 clones for this sample, with no singletons present. Time point described: mouse skin 6 weeks after grafting, around onset of hair loss. The sequences come from skin, collected at week 6. Every receptor here comes from a C3H/HeJ mouse with alopecia areata. As its MHC haplotype, the strain has H2-k.

This clone turned up a few times. Gene names denote mouse genes. The read finishes 4 residues shy of the CDR3 end, and the germline J gene is used to complete it. The gene calls are TRBV19 and TRBJ1-1; the match to TRBD1 covers 9 bases. The J segment lost 0 bases and the V segment lost 5 bases, leaving 2 bases of the junction unmatched. This CDR3 has 14 residues. Looked up from germline, CDR1 is FNHDT and CDR2 is SITEND (reference sequence). Here the CDR3 reads CASRGDRENTEVFF. CDR3 DNA, as far as it was read: TGTGCCAGCAGGGGGGACAGGGAGAACACA.

This clone was observed a few times. Gene names follow the mouse nomenclature. CDR3: CSSEGEDTGQLYF. The part of the CDR3 DNA that was read is TGTAGTTCTGAGGGGGAGGACACCGGG. The chain is built from TRBV30 and TRBJ2-2; weak D call: TRBD1 (6 bases). Coverage ceases 4 residues before the CDR3 finishes, and the germline J gene fills in the end. The germline V and J ends were trimmed by 5 bases and 3 bases, with 10 bases remaining between them. The CDR3 is 13 amino acids. CDR1 is SQVVS, CDR2 ANEGSEA, per germline.

This clone occurred a few times. Gene names denote mouse genes. Read sequence stops 4 residues before the CDR3 end, and the germline J gene provides the missing end. The chain recombines TRBV29 with TRBJ2-1; D uncertain. Looked up from germline, CDR1 is MSHET and CDR2 is SYDVDS. The length of the CDR3 is 14 residues. V lost 2 bases, J lost 1 base, and 6 bases lay in between. Incomplete CDR3 DNA: TGTGCTAGCAGTTTAACACAAAACTATGCT. It yields the protein CASSLTQNYA. From start to end, the CDR3 is CASSLTQNYAEQFF.

For this clone: Gene names and germline refer to mouse. The read terminates 4 residues ahead of where the CDR3 ends, so the germline J gene completes it. The V gene is TRBV5, the J gene TRBJ2-2, with 9 positions matching TRBD1. The V and J ends lost 2 bases and 4 bases, in that order; junction bases with no gene match: 5. CDR3 size: 16 residues. Germline V gives CDR1 LGHNA, CDR2 YNLKQL (reference sequence). The CDR3 DNA, read in part, is TGTGCCAGCAGCCAAAACAGGGGGCAGGGCACCGGG. Its protein product is CASSQNRGQGTG. The full CDR3 protein reads CASSQNRGQGTGQLYF.

This clone has only a few counts. Gene names and germline match the mouse. The read ends 4 residues shy of where the CDR3 ends; the end is completed using the germline J gene. This chain connects TRBV19 to TRBJ1-1; D gene uncertain. CDR1 is FNHDT, CDR2 SITEND, per germline (reference sequence). The CDR3 has 15 amino acids. Trimming removed 1 base from V and 3 bases from J, with 13 bases in between. Partial CDR3 DNA: TGTGCCAGCAGTATAAGGAGGCTTGGGGACACA. Translated, it gives CASSIRRLGDT. The complete CDR3 sequence is CASSIRRLGDTEVFF. Full variable domain (rest looked up from reference TRBV19 and TRBJ1-1): GGIITQTPKFLIGQEGQKLTLKCQQNFNHDTMYWYRQDSGKGLRLIYYSITENDLQKGDLSEGYDASREKKSSFSLTVTSAQKNEMAVFLCASSIRRLGDTEVFFGKGTRLTVV.

A few counts support this clone. Gene names and germline refer to mouse. The observed sequence ends 4 residues before the CDR3 terminus, with the missing tail filled in from the germline J gene. This chain links TRBV13-2 with TRBJ2-5, with a possible D match to TRBD1 (5 bases). This CDR3 region has 14 residues. Per germline, CDR1 NNHNN and CDR2 SYGAGS (reference sequence). V shed 2 bases and J shed 2 bases, with 9 bases lying between them. CDR3: CASGERTIQDTQYF. CDR3 DNA, as far as it was read: TGTGCCAGCGGTGAGAGGACAATCCAAGAC.

Ten or more counts support this clone. The germline and genes are mouse ones. The observed sequence ends 4 residues before the CDR3 terminus, with the missing tail filled in from the germline J gene. The rearrangement links TRBV31 to TRBJ2-5; TRBD2 agrees at 10 bases. This CDR3 has 14 amino acids. Germline values: CDR1 GKSSPN, CDR2 SITVG. The chain's CDR3 is CAWRRLGGKDTQYF. The CDR3 DNA, read in part, is TGTGCCTGGAGGAGACTGGGGGGCAAAGAC.

There are many counts of this clone. Mouse names are used for the genes. CDR3 DNA, as far as it was read: TGCACCTGCAGTGCGGGGACAGGGGGCTGGGAC. It is translated as CTCSAGTGGWD. The whole CDR3 protein reads CTCSAGTGGWDTQYF. J is TRBJ2-5 and V is TRBV1; 12 nucleotides line up with TRBD1. The sequence runs out 4 residues before the end of the CDR3; the remainder is reconstructed from the germline J gene. CDR3 length: 15 amino acids. Germline loops: CDR1 NSQYPW, CDR2 LRSPGD (reference sequence).

This clone was recorded at least ten times. Mouse germline and gene names are used. The read comes to an end 4 residues before the CDR3 does, leaving the germline J gene to fill in the end. The genes are TRBV17 and TRBJ2-1; 9 bases are shared with TRBD1. V lost 5 bases, J lost 0 bases, and 2 bases stayed unmatched. Germline V lookup: CDR1 MNHDT, CDR2 YYDKIL. CDR3 size: 15 residues. This CDR3 is CASSWTGDNYAEQFF. The covered CDR3 bases are TGTGCTAGCAGTTGGACAGGGGATAACTATGCT. The variable domain in full, completed from reference TRBV17 and TRBJ2-1, reads DTTVKQNPRYKLARVGKPVNLICSQTMNHDTMYWYQKKPNQAPKLLLFYYDKILNREADTFEKFQSSRPNNSFCSLYIGSAGLEYSAMYLCASSWTGDNYAEQFFGPGTRLTVL.

Concerning this clone itself: Any gene name here is a mouse gene name. The read halts 4 residues ahead of the CDR3 end, with the missing end drawn from the germline J gene. The gene calls are TRBV19 and TRBJ2-1, with TRBD1 identical over 7 bases. There are 15 residues in the CDR3. J was trimmed by 4 bases and V by 5 bases; bases with no gene match: 9. The germline V gene has CDR1 FNHDT and CDR2 SITEND (reference sequence). The sequenced part of the CDR3 DNA is TGTGCCAGCAGACCACCGGGACAGAGATATGCT. Amino acid sequence: CASRPPGQRYA. The CDR3 in full is CASRPPGQRYAEQFF.

This clone was observed many times. These gene names are mouse names. The read ends 4 residues early relative to the CDR3; the germline J gene fills the gap. The chain couples TRBV19 to TRBJ2-1; 9 bases match TRBD1. This CDR3 is 14 amino acids long. Looked up from germline, CDR1 is FNHDT and CDR2 is SITEND (reference sequence). The sequenced CDR3 bases are TGTGCCAGCAGGAGGGACAGGGCGAACGCT. This encodes CASRRDRANA. The CDR3 as a whole reads CASRRDRANAEQFF. Full variable domain (rest looked up from reference TRBV19 and TRBJ2-1): GGIITQTPKFLIGQEGQKLTLKCQQNFNHDTMYWYRQDSGKGLRLIYYSITENDLQKGDLSEGYDASREKKSSFSLTVTSAQKNEMAVFLCASRRDRANAEQFFGPGTRLTVL.

This clone was counted ten times or more. Genes and germline are mouse. The read stops 4 residues short of the end of the CDR3; the missing end is completed from the germline J gene. J is TRBJ1-2 and V is TRBV1; the D gene is possibly TRBD1 (5 bases). The germline CDR1 and CDR2 sequences are NSQYPW and LRSPGD (reference sequence). V lost 1 base and J 4 bases, leaving 13 bases between the germline ends. This CDR3 has 15 amino acids. This chain's CDR3 is CTCSAGGGKPSDYTF. Partial CDR3 DNA: TGCACCTGCAGTGCAGGGGGGGGGAAGCCCTCC. The full variable domain, its missing parts supplied by reference TRBV1 and TRBJ1-2, is VTLLEQNPRWRLVPRGQAVNLRCILKNSQYPWMSWYQQDLQKQLQWLFTLRSPGDKEVKSLPGADYLATRVTDTELRLQVANMSQGRTLYCTCSAGGGKPSDYTFGSGTRLLVI.

This clone was observed a few times. The gene names given are mouse names. The sequenced fragment ends 4 residues before the CDR3 boundary, so the rest is inferred from the germline J gene. V usage is TRBV13-1 and J usage is TRBJ2-7; TRBD1 agrees at 8 bases. With V trimmed by 0 bases and J by 3 bases, 5 bases remained unmatched. This CDR3 comprises 15 residues. The germline V gene has CDR1 NSHNY and CDR2 SYGAGN. The CDR3 DNA, read in part, is TGTGCCAGCAGTGATGCGATGGACAGGGACTAT. Its protein product is CASSDAMDRDY. The full CDR3 reads CASSDAMDRDYEQYF.

Within the sample, this clone is large. Mouse gene names and germline throughout. The read terminates 4 residues before the CDR3 end, so the remaining end is supplied by the germline J gene. This sequence joins TRBV17 and TRBJ2-5, with TRBD1 matching over 7 bases. The CDR3 covers 13 residues. From germline, CDR1 is MNHDT and CDR2 YYDKIL. V was pared by 6 bases and J by 2 bases, with 2 bases of the junction left unmatched. The sequenced part of the CDR3 DNA is TGTGCTAGCAGAGACAGGGTCCAAGAC. Amino acids: CASRDRVQD. The entire CDR3 is CASRDRVQDTQYF.

Regarding this clone: Gene names denote mouse genes. The read ends 4 residues before the CDR3 terminus; that terminus is restored from the germline J gene. This sequence joins TRBV29 and TRBJ1-2; 9 bases line up with TRBD1. The ends lost 6 bases at V and 3 bases at J; junction bases unmatched: 8. This CDR3 comprises 15 residues. Germline assignment: CDR1 MSHET and CDR2 SYDVDS. CDR3 amino acids: CASSLRTGEDSDYTF. The covered CDR3 bases are TGTGCTAGCAGCCTCCGGACAGGGGAGGACTCC.

Points on this clone: Gene names denote mouse genes. The CDR3 end falls 4 residues outside the read, so it is completed with the germline J gene. This sequence joins TRBV5 and TRBJ2-3; 9 nucleotides agree with TRBD2. V lost 0 bases to trimming and J lost 0 bases; unmatched junction nucleotides: 4. The CDR3 runs 17 residues. CDR1 and CDR2 from the germline V gene are LGHNA and YNLKQL (reference sequence). CDR3 residues: CASSQDFWGGSAETLYF. The part of the CDR3 DNA that was read is TGTGCCAGCAGCCAAGATTTCTGGGGGGGGAGTGCAGAA.

About this clone: Germline and genes here are mouse. The part of the CDR3 DNA that was read is TGTGCCAGCAGTGGGACAGGGGGCTTAAAGTATGCT. Its protein product is CASSGTGGLKYA. In full, the CDR3 reads CASSGTGGLKYAEQFF. The chain couples TRBV13-1 to TRBJ2-1; 11 positions agree with TRBD1. Sequencing ends 4 residues short of the CDR3 end; the germline J gene provides the rest. V lost 3 bases, J lost 4 bases, and 6 bases stayed unmatched. The CDR3 has 16 residues. The germline gives CDR1 NSHNY, CDR2 SYGAGN.

Notes on this clone: The gene symbols are mouse symbols. The missing CDR3 end, 4 residues past where the read stops, is filled in from the germline J gene. J is TRBJ1-1 and V is TRBV19; D gene uncertain. V gave up 7 bases and J gave up 1 base, with 8 bases separating them. This CDR3 spans 12 amino acids. CDR1 FNHDT and CDR2 SITEND come from the germline V gene (reference sequence). The chain's CDR3 is CASARQNTEVFF. The covered CDR3 bases are TGTGCCAGCGCCAGACAAAACACA.

This clone was observed at least ten times. Gene names refer to mouse genes. The CDR3 is cut off 4 residues early in the read; its end comes from the germline J gene. The chain joins TRBV13-2 to TRBJ2-4; 8 positions agree with TRBD2. The CDR3 length is 17 residues. With 0 bases clipped from V and 0 bases from J, the junction kept 6 bases outside the gene matches. The germline gives CDR1 NNHNN, CDR2 SYGAGS (reference sequence). The CDR3 bases that were read are TGTGCCAGCGGTGATGCAACCTGGGGGGCTAGTCAAAAC. This codes for CASGDATWGASQN. The whole CDR3 reads CASGDATWGASQNTLYF.

This clone was detected ten times or more. The gene names given are mouse names. Sequencing ends 4 residues short of the CDR3 end; the germline J gene provides the rest. This chain uses TRBV12-2 with TRBJ1-2; TRBD1 matches 7 bases. The germline CDR1 and CDR2 sequences are SGHLS and HYDKME. J was trimmed by 0 bases and V by 4 bases; bases with no gene match: 7. The length of the CDR3 is 15 residues. The CDR3 loop is CASSRPRGANSDYTF. The sequenced part of the CDR3 DNA is TGTGCCAGCTCCCGTCCCAGGGGGGCAAACTCC.

This clone was observed a few times. At one end the junction does not follow the germline gene, possibly because of a read error. These gene names are mouse names. The read falls 4 residues short of the CDR3 end, and the missing part is taken from the germline J gene. The chain couples TRBV17 to TRBJ2-5; D not certain. Germline lookup yields CDR1 MNHDT and CDR2 YYDKIL. The CDR3 has 15 residues. The CDR3 sequence is CASSPNQINQDTQYF. Partial CDR3 DNA: TGTGCCAGCAGCCCCAATCAGATTAACCAAGAC.

This clone was detected many times. The genes and germline here are from mouse. The read terminates 4 residues before the CDR3 end, so the remaining end is supplied by the germline J gene. The chain carries TRBV13-1 and TRBJ2-7; TRBD2 matches at 9 bases. This CDR3 region has 15 residues. Per germline, CDR1 NSHNY and CDR2 SYGAGN. Unmatched junction bases numbered 2, after V lost 1 base and J lost 0 bases. Incomplete CDR3 DNA: TGTGCCAGCAGTGATCCCTGGGGGGGCTCCTAT. Protein: CASSDPWGGSY. The full CDR3 protein is CASSDPWGGSYEQYF.

This clone was seen repeatedly, ten times or more. Each gene name is a mouse one. The read comes to an end 4 residues before the CDR3 does, leaving the germline J gene to fill in the end. This sequence joins TRBV1 and TRBJ1-1; a possible D gene is TRBD1 (5 bases). CDR1 and CDR2 (germline): NSQYPW, LRSPGD (reference sequence). The CDR3 is made up of 13 amino acids. The germline V and J ends were trimmed by 1 base and 3 bases, with 6 bases remaining between them. CDR3 in amino acids: CTCSAGGDTEVFF. CDR3 DNA (partial): TGCACCTGCAGTGCAGGGGGCGACACA.

This clone was observed many times. Genes and germline come from the mouse. The read ends 4 residues shy of where the CDR3 ends; the end is completed using the germline J gene. The rearrangement joins TRBV3 to TRBJ2-5; D uncertain. Trimming removed 5 bases at V and 2 bases at J, with 5 bases between. The germline V gene encodes CDR1 SNHLY and CDR2 FYNGKV (reference sequence). This CDR3 spans 12 amino acids. The part of the CDR3 DNA that was read is TGTGCCAGCAGCGCAGGCCAAGAC. Protein product: CASSAGQD. The CDR3 reads in full as CASSAGQDTQYF.

This clone was observed at least ten times. The gene symbols are mouse symbols. The read terminates 4 residues before the CDR3 end, so the remaining end is supplied by the germline J gene. This chain joins TRBV5 and TRBJ2-1, with 7 nucleotides matching TRBD2. V lost 2 bases and J lost 3; bases outside the gene matches: 4. The CDR3 covers 15 residues. Germline V gene lookup returns CDR1 LGHNA and CDR2 YNLKQL (reference sequence). Here the CDR3 reads CASSQTLGVYAEQFF. The sequenced part of the CDR3 DNA is TGTGCCAGCAGCCAAACCCTGGGGGTCTATGCT.